The T cell receptor beta chain under discussion was sequenced for a study of T-cell memory formation after mild COVID-19. General study results and limits: CD8+ contracting clones occupied EMRA, while CD4+ ones occupied mainly CM and EM. The pre-infection memory compartment contained some responding clones, suggesting cross-reactive memory joined.

This clonotype was detected only a few times. Its matching antigen is unknown. TCRdb re-analysed the 5' RACE reads in MiXCR, keeping a single row per CDR3 protein. The table lists tens of thousands of distinct CDR3 sequences, less than 8% of them singletons. This CDR3 has 15 amino acids. V shed 5 bases and J 8 bases; nucleotides not matched to a gene: 14. Germline V gives CDR1 DFQATT, CDR2 SNEGSKA (reference sequence). This receptor was identified in an adult who had mild COVID-19 (a few samples of this study predate the infection). Cell type and time point are not known. The rearrangement uses TRBV20-1 and TRBJ1-5; 8 bases are a match to TRBD1. Material for sequencing was PBMCs or a T cell subset sorted from them (not recorded which). The CDR3: CSAPLRQGANEPQHF. CDR3 sequence (DNA): TGCAGTGCTCCCTTAAGGCAGGGGGCTAACGAGCCCCAGCATTTT.